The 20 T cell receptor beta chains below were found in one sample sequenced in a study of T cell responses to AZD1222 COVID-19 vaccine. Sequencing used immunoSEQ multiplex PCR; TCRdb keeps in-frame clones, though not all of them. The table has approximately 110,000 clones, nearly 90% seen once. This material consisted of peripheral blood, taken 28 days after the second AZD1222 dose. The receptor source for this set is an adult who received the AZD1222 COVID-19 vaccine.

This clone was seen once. CDR3 DNA sequence: TGTGCCAGCAGCCAAGATCCCGGGACCCTCTCAGGCTACACCTTC. It is translated as CASSQDPGTLSGYTF. The gene calls are TRBV4-2 and TRBJ1-2; TRBD1 might be the D (5 bases). The CDR3 is 15 amino acids. CDR1 is LGHNA, CDR2 YNFKEQ, per germline. V was clipped by 0 bases and J by 8 bases, with 16 bases between them.

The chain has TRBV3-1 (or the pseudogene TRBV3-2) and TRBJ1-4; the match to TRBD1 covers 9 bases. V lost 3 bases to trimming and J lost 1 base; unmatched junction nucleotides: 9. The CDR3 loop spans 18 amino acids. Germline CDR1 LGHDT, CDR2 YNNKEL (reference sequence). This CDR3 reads CASSQYLGQGLTNEKLFF. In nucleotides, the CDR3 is TGTGCCAGCAGCCAGTATCTCGGACAGGGGCTAACTAATGAAAAACTGTTTTTT.

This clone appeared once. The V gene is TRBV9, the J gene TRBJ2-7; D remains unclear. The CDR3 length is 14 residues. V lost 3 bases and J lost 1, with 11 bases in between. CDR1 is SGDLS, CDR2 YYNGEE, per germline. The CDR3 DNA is TGTGCCAGCAGCGAATCCAGGCAATCCTACGAGCAGTACTTC. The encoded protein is CASSESRQSYEQYF.

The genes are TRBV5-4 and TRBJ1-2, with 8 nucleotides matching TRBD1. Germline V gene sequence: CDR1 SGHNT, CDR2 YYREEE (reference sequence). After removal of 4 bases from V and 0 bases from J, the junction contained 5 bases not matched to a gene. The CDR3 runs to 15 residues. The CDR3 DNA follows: TGTGCCAGCAGCGGGGGACAGGTCCCTAACTATGGCTACACCTTC. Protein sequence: CASSGGQVPNYGYTF. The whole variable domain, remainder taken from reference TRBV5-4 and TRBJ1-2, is ETGVTQSPTHLIKTRGQQVTLRCSSQSGHNTVSWYQQALGQGPQFIFQYYREEENGRGNFPPRFSGLQFPNYSSELNVNALELDDSALYLCASSGGQVPNYGYTFGSGTRLTVV.

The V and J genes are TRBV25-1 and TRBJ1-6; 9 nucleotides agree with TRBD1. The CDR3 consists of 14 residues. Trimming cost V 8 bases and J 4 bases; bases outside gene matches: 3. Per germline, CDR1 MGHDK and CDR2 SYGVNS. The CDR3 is CASSGTGYNSPLHF. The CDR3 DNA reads TGTGCCAGCTCTGGGACAGGGTATAATTCACCCCTCCACTTT.

The CDR3 sequence is CAWRARQGLLYGYTF. Written as DNA, the CDR3 is TGTGCCTGGAGAGCTAGACAGGGCCTTCTCTATGGCTACACCTTC. This chain links TRBV30 with TRBJ1-2; 7 bases map to TRBD1. The CDR3 spans 15 residues. Germline-derived CDR1 and CDR2 are GTSNPN and SVGIG (reference sequence). Losses at the gene ends were 3 bases for V and 4 bases for J; bases not matched to a gene: 11.

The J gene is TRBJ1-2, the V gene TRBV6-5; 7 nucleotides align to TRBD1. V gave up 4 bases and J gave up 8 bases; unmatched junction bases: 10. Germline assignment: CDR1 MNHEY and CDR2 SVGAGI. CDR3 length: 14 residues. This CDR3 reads CASSWGPTGSGYTF. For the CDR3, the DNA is TGTGCCAGCAGTTGGGGCCCGACAGGGAGCGGCTACACCTTC.

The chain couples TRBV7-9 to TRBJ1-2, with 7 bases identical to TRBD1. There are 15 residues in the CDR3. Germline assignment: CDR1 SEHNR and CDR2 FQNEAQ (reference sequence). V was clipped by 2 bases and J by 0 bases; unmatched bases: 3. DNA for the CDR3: TGTGCCAGCAGCTTACGGGACAGTACTAACTATGGCTACACCTTC. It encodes CASSLRDSTNYGYTF.

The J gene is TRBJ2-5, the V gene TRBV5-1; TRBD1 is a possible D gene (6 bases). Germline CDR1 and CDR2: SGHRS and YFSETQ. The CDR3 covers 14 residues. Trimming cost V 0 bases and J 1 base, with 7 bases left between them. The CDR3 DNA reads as TGCGCCAGCAGCTTGGAAGGGGGCCAAGAGACCCAGTACTTC. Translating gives CASSLEGGQETQYF.

The CDR3 coding sequence is TGTGCCAGCTCAAAGACTAGCGGGAAATCCTACGAGCAGTACTTC. Translating it yields CASSKTSGKSYEQYF. The chain recombines TRBV18 with TRBJ2-7, with 11 bases lining up with TRBD2. The germline V gene encodes CDR1 KGHSH and CDR2 LQKENI. The CDR3 is 15 amino acids. Trimming cost V 5 bases and J 1 base; bases outside gene matches: 4.

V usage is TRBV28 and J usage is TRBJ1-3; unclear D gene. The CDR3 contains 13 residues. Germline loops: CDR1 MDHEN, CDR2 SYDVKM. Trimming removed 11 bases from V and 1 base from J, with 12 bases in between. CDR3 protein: CAASEWSGNTIYF. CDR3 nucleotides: TGTGCCGCGTCCGAATGGTCTGGAAACACCATATATTTT.

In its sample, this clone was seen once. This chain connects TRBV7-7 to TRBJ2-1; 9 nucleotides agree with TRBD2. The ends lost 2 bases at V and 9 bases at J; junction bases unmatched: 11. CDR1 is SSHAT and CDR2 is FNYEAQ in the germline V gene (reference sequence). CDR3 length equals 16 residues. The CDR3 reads CASSLLAGGPPSEQFF. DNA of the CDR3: TGTGCCAGCAGCTTATTGGCGGGAGGGCCGCCCAGTGAGCAGTTCTTC.

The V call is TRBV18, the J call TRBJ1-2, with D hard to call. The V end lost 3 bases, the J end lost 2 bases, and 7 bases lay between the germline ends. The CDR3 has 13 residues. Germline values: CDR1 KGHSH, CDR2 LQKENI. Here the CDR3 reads CASSPEQNYGYTF. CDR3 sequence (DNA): TGTGCCAGCTCACCCGAGCAGAACTATGGCTACACCTTC.

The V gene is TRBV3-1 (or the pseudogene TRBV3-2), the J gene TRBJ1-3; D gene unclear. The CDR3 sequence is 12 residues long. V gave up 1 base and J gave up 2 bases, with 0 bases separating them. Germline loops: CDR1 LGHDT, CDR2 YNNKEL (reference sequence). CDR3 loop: CASSQAGNTIYF. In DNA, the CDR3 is TGTGCCAGCAGCCAAGCTGGAAACACCATATATTTT.

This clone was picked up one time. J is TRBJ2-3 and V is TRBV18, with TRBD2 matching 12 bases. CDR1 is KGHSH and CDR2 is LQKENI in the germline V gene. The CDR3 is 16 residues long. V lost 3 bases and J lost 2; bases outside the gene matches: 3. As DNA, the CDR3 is TGTGCCAGCTCACCCCGGACTAGCGGGACCACAGATACGCAGTATTTT. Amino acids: CASSPRTSGTTDTQYF.

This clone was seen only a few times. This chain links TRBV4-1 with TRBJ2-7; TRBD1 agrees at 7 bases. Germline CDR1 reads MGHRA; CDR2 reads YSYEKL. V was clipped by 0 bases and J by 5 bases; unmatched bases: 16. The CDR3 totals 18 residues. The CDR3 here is CASSQEEGSTGVQDEQYF. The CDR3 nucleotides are TGCGCCAGCAGCCAAGAAGAGGGTTCAACAGGGGTACAAGACGAGCAGTACTTC.

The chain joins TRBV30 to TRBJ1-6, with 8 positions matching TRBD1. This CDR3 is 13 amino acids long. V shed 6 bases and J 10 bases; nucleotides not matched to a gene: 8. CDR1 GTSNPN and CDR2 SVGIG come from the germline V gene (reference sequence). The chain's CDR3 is CACRQGFLSPLHF. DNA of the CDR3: TGTGCCTGTAGACAGGGGTTTTTATCACCCCTCCACTTT.

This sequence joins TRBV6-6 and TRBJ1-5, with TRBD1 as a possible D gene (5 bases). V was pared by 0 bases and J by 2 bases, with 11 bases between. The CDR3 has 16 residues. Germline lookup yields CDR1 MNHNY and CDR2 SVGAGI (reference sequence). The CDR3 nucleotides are TGTGCCAGCAGTTACTCCTGGGGCCGGGGCAATCAGCCCCAGCATTTT. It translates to CASSYSWGRGNQPQHF.

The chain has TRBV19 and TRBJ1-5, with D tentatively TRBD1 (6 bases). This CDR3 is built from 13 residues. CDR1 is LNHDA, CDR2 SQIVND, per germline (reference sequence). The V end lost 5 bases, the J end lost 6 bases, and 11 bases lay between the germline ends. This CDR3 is CASSEGVGQPQHF. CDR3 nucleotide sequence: TGTGCCAGTAGTGAGGGGGTTGGTCAGCCCCAGCATTTT.

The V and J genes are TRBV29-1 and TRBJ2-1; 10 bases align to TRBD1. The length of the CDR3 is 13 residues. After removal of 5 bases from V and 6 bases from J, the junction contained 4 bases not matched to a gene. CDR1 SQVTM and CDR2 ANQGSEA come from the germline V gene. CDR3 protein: CSVLGQGPNEQFF. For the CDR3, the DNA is TGCAGCGTTCTGGGACAGGGGCCCAATGAGCAGTTCTTC.